These T cell receptor beta chains were read from a single sample in a study of blood T cell repertoires in COVID-19. Profiling relied on immunoSEQ multiplex PCR, and the TCRdb table lists in-frame clones only, not all of them. The repertoire holds around 290,000 clones, with over 75% as singletons. Sequences were obtained from peripheral blood. These receptors all stem from a woman aged 45-65 years who had recovered from COVID-19. Both conserved end residues are part of each CDR3. The D gene is left open where the match is weak. Rows give clone size only sometimes, using once, few, many, or a class for an expanded clone.

V gene: TRBV6-2/TRBV6-3; J gene: TRBJ2-6; clone size: NA; D gene: NA; CDR3 protein: CASSDRSGANVLTF; CDR3 DNA: TGTGCCAGCAGTGACAGGTCTGGGGCCAACGTCCTGACTTTC
V gene: TRBV9; J gene: TRBJ1-3; clone size: NA; D gene: NA; CDR3 protein: CASSYLGDSGNTIYF; CDR3 DNA: TGTGCCAGCAGCTATCTAGGGGACTCTGGAAACACCATATATTTT
V gene: TRBV19; J gene: TRBJ2-5; clone size: once; D gene: TRBD1; CDR3 protein: CASRDAGGQETQYF; CDR3 DNA: TGTGCGAGTAGGGACGCAGGGGGCCAAGAGACCCAGTACTTC
V gene: TRBV10-3; J gene: TRBJ2-5; clone size: NA; D gene: TRBD2; CDR3 protein: CATQTRVAGVETQYF; CDR3 DNA: TGTGCCACCCAGACGAGGGTAGCGGGGGTGGAGACCCAGTACTTC
V gene: TRBV4-1; J gene: TRBJ1-5; clone size: NA; D gene: NA; CDR3 protein: CASSQVGGALSNQPQHF; CDR3 DNA: TGCGCCAGCAGCCAAGTGGGGGGGGCCCTAAGCAATCAGCCCCAGCATTTT
V gene: TRBV30; J gene: TRBJ1-1; clone size: NA; D gene: NA; CDR3 protein: CAWDEGLNTEAFF; CDR3 DNA: TGTGCCTGGGACGAGGGCCTGAACACTGAAGCTTTCTTT
V gene: TRBV19; J gene: TRBJ1-1; clone size: NA; D gene: TRBD1; CDR3 protein: CASSSQTGANTEAFF; CDR3 DNA: TGTGCCAGTAGTAGCCAGACAGGGGCGAACACTGAAGCTTTCTTT
V gene: TRBV11-2; J gene: TRBJ1-1; clone size: NA; D gene: NA; CDR3 protein: CASSSTPSLAFF; CDR3 DNA: TGTGCCAGCAGCTCTACCCCCTCACTAGCTTTCTTT
V gene: TRBV29-1; J gene: TRBJ2-1; clone size: NA; D gene: TRBD1; CDR3 protein: CSGGQGKGNEQFF; CDR3 DNA: TGCAGCGGGGGACAGGGGAAGGGCAATGAGCAGTTCTTC
V gene: TRBV28; J gene: TRBJ2-3; clone size: NA; D gene: NA; CDR3 protein: CASSPDLIRGDTQYF; CDR3 DNA: TGTGCCAGCAGCCCTGACCTAATAAGGGGAGATACGCAGTATTTT
V gene: TRBV2; J gene: TRBJ2-4; clone size: NA; D gene: TRBD1; CDR3 protein: CASSERRQGARAKNIQYF; CDR3 DNA: TGTGCCAGCAGTGAAAGACGACAGGGGGCCCGAGCCAAAAACATTCAGTACTTC
V gene: TRBV7-9; J gene: TRBJ2-3; clone size: NA; D gene: TRBD2; CDR3 protein: CASSKPLAGGTDTQYF; CDR3 DNA: TGTGCCAGCAGCAAGCCGCTAGCGGGGGGCACAGATACGCAGTATTTT
V gene: TRBV30; J gene: TRBJ2-1; clone size: NA; D gene: TRBD2; CDR3 protein: CAWAAIAGVNNEQFF; CDR3 DNA: TGTGCCTGGGCAGCAATAGCGGGGGTTAACAATGAGCAGTTCTTC
V gene: TRBV7-3; J gene: TRBJ2-7; clone size: NA; D gene: NA; CDR3 protein: CASSPRGNYEQYF; CDR3 DNA: TGTGCCAGCAGCCCTCGGGGGAACTACGAGCAGTACTTC
V gene: TRBV28; J gene: TRBJ1-6; clone size: NA; D gene: TRBD1; CDR3 protein: CASSSPGQGLYNSPLHF; CDR3 DNA: TGTGCCAGCAGTTCTCCGGGACAGGGCCTCTATAATTCACCCCTCCACTTT
V gene: TRBV19; J gene: TRBJ2-7; clone size: once; D gene: TRBD1; CDR3 protein: CASSEDRAEQYF; CDR3 DNA: TGTGCCAGTAGTGAGGACAGGGCCGAGCAGTACTTC
V gene: TRBV12-3/TRBV12-4; J gene: TRBJ1-1; clone size: NA; D gene: TRBD1; CDR3 protein: CASSLGQFTEAFF; CDR3 DNA: TGTGCCAGCAGCCTGGGACAGTTCACTGAAGCTTTCTTT
V gene: TRBV4-1; J gene: TRBJ2-6; clone size: NA; D gene: TRBD1; CDR3 protein: CASSQYRGLATGANVLTF; CDR3 DNA: TGCGCCAGCAGCCAGTACAGGGGGCTCGCGACCGGGGCCAACGTCCTGACTTTC
V gene: TRBV20-1; J gene: TRBJ2-7; clone size: NA; D gene: NA; CDR3 protein: CSALRDYEQYF; CDR3 DNA: TGCAGTGCTCTCAGGGACTACGAGCAGTACTTC
V gene: TRBV19; J gene: TRBJ2-4; clone size: NA; D gene: NA; CDR3 protein: CASRETGNVAKNIQYF; CDR3 DNA: TGTGCCAGCAGAGAGACAGGCAACGTCGCCAAAAACATTCAGTACTTC
V gene: TRBV2; J gene: TRBJ1-1; clone size: NA; D gene: NA; CDR3 protein: CASGLKGGNTEAFF; CDR3 DNA: TGTGCCAGCGGTTTGAAAGGGGGGAACACTGAAGCTTTCTTT
V gene: TRBV2; J gene: TRBJ1-3; clone size: NA; D gene: NA; CDR3 protein: CASTGQHSGNTIYF; CDR3 DNA: TGTGCCAGCACCGGACAGCACTCTGGAAACACCATATATTTT
V gene: TRBV18; J gene: TRBJ1-1; clone size: NA; D gene: NA; CDR3 protein: CASSPTGKGGNTEAFF; CDR3 DNA: TGTGCCAGCTCACCAACAGGGAAAGGGGGGAACACTGAAGCTTTCTTT
V gene: TRBV3-1/TRBV3-2; J gene: TRBJ2-2; clone size: NA; D gene: NA; CDR3 protein: CASSKRKTGELFF; CDR3 DNA: TGTGCCAGCAGCAAGAGGAAAACCGGGGAGCTGTTTTTT
V gene: TRBV7-8; J gene: TRBJ2-7; clone size: NA; D gene: TRBD2; CDR3 protein: CASSANPTSGGDLYEQYF; CDR3 DNA: TGTGCCAGCAGCGCGAACCCTACTAGCGGGGGGGACCTCTACGAGCAGTACTTC
V gene: TRBV28; J gene: TRBJ2-5; clone size: NA; D gene: NA; CDR3 protein: CASRTWGTQKQETQYF; CDR3 DNA: TGTGCCAGCAGGACTTGGGGGACTCAGAAGCAGGAGACCCAGTACTTC
V gene: TRBV4-1; J gene: TRBJ2-5; clone size: NA; D gene: TRBD2; CDR3 protein: CASSRGTSGKETQYF; CDR3 DNA: TGCGCCAGCAGCCGCGGGACTAGCGGAAAAGAGACCCAGTACTTC
V gene: TRBV7-2; J gene: TRBJ1-3; clone size: NA; D gene: NA; CDR3 protein: CASSLNPPMSSGNTIYF; CDR3 DNA: TGTGCCAGCAGCCTAAATCCCCCCATGAGCTCTGGAAACACCATATATTTT
V gene: TRBV9; J gene: TRBJ1-4; clone size: NA; D gene: TRBD1; CDR3 protein: CASSAGTGESGEKLFF; CDR3 DNA: TGTGCCAGCAGCGCCGGGACAGGGGAAAGCGGTGAAAAACTGTTTTTT
V gene: TRBV5-1; J gene: TRBJ2-7; clone size: NA; D gene: NA; CDR3 protein: CASSPQDHLQGSEQYF; CDR3 DNA: TGCGCCAGCAGCCCCCAAGACCACCTACAGGGTAGCGAGCAGTACTTC
V gene: TRBV30; J gene: TRBJ1-1; clone size: NA; D gene: NA; CDR3 protein: CAWTADRPYAFF; CDR3 DNA: TGTGCCTGGACCGCCGACAGGCCCTACGCTTTCTTT
V gene: TRBV30; J gene: TRBJ1-5; clone size: NA; D gene: TRBD1; CDR3 protein: CAWSAGGFNQPQHF; CDR3 DNA: TGTGCCTGGAGTGCAGGGGGCTTCAATCAGCCCCAGCATTTT
V gene: TRBV6-5; J gene: TRBJ2-1; clone size: NA; D gene: TRBD1; CDR3 protein: CASSPTGVWNEQFF; CDR3 DNA: TGTGCCAGCAGTCCAACAGGGGTCTGGAATGAGCAGTTCTTC
V gene: TRBV28; J gene: TRBJ2-1; clone size: NA; D gene: NA; CDR3 protein: CASRPTLPGGGEQFF; CDR3 DNA: TGTGCCAGCAGACCGACTCTTCCCGGGGGTGGGGAGCAGTTCTTC
V gene: TRBV5-1; J gene: TRBJ1-5; clone size: once; D gene: NA; CDR3 protein: CASSPSGAAINQPQHF; CDR3 DNA: TGCGCCAGCAGCCCGTCAGGGGCGGCTATCAATCAGCCCCAGCATTTT
V gene: TRBV27; J gene: TRBJ2-7; clone size: NA; D gene: TRBD2; CDR3 protein: CASSLNRAGAYEQYF; CDR3 DNA: TGTGCCAGCAGTTTAAATAGGGCGGGAGCCTACGAGCAGTACTTC
V gene: TRBV6-5; J gene: TRBJ1-1; clone size: NA; D gene: TRBD1; CDR3 protein: CASSYSVWTGEAFF; CDR3 DNA: TGTGCCAGCAGTTACTCCGTGTGGACAGGAGAAGCTTTCTTT
V gene: TRBV14; J gene: TRBJ2-7; clone size: NA; D gene: NA; CDR3 protein: CASSQDHWEAEQYF; CDR3 DNA: TGTGCCAGCAGCCAAGATCATTGGGAGGCCGAGCAGTACTTC
V gene: TRBV7-9; J gene: TRBJ2-7; clone size: NA; D gene: NA; CDR3 protein: CASSLDPGVGKYF; CDR3 DNA: TGTGCCAGCAGCTTAGATCCAGGGGTGGGGAAGTACTTC
V gene: TRBV4-3; J gene: TRBJ2-7; clone size: NA; D gene: NA; CDR3 protein: CASSQGRGEQYF; CDR3 DNA: TGCGCCAGCAGCCAAGGACGGGGGGAGCAGTACTTC
V gene: TRBV28; J gene: TRBJ2-3; clone size: NA; D gene: NA; CDR3 protein: CASRADITDTQYF; CDR3 DNA: TGTGCCAGCAGGGCCGACATCACAGATACGCAGTATTTT
V gene: TRBV3-1/TRBV3-2; J gene: TRBJ1-3; clone size: NA; D gene: NA; CDR3 protein: CASSQNYDSRNTIYF; CDR3 DNA: TGTGCCAGCAGCCAAAATTACGACAGCCGAAACACCATATATTTT
V gene: TRBV28; J gene: TRBJ2-1; clone size: once; D gene: NA; CDR3 protein: CASSLGTRGNEQFF; CDR3 DNA: TGTGCCAGCAGTTTAGGGACTCGGGGCAATGAGCAGTTCTTC
V gene: TRBV4-1; J gene: TRBJ2-7; clone size: NA; D gene: TRBD2; CDR3 protein: CASSQGPGGASYEQYF; CDR3 DNA: TGCGCCAGCAGCCAGGGCCCCGGGGGGGCTTCCTACGAGCAGTACTTC
V gene: TRBV5-4; J gene: TRBJ2-7; clone size: NA; D gene: NA; CDR3 protein: CASSFDRFSYEQYF; CDR3 DNA: TGTGCCAGCAGCTTCGACAGGTTCTCCTACGAGCAGTACTTC
V gene: TRBV6-2/TRBV6-3; J gene: TRBJ2-7; clone size: NA; D gene: TRBD2; CDR3 protein: CASSYRLAGAYEQYF; CDR3 DNA: TGTGCCAGCAGCTATAGACTAGCGGGGGCCTACGAGCAGTACTTC
V gene: TRBV14; J gene: TRBJ1-2; clone size: NA; D gene: TRBD1; CDR3 protein: CASSRPGTGDGYTF; CDR3 DNA: TGTGCCAGCAGCCGACCCGGGACAGGGGATGGCTACACCTTC
V gene: TRBV4-1; J gene: TRBJ2-1; clone size: NA; D gene: NA; CDR3 protein: CASSRSQPDEQFF; CDR3 DNA: TGCGCCAGCAGCCGGAGTCAGCCGGATGAGCAGTTCTTC
V gene: TRBV5-1; J gene: TRBJ2-5; clone size: NA; D gene: NA; CDR3 protein: CASSPRGRLYQETQYF; CDR3 DNA: TGCGCCAGCAGCCCAAGGGGCCGCCTGTACCAAGAGACCCAGTACTTC
V gene: TRBV12-3/TRBV12-4; J gene: TRBJ1-1; clone size: once; D gene: NA; CDR3 protein: CASSFSEGTEAFF; CDR3 DNA: TGTGCCAGCAGTTTCTCTGAGGGAACTGAAGCTTTCTTT
V gene: TRBV3-1/TRBV3-2; J gene: TRBJ1-3; clone size: NA; D gene: NA; CDR3 protein: CASSQRTVGNTIYF; CDR3 DNA: TGTGCCAGCAGCCAACGGACAGTCGGGAACACCATATATTTT
V gene: TRBV18; J gene: TRBJ1-4; clone size: NA; D gene: NA; CDR3 protein: CASSPESDEKLFF; CDR3 DNA: TGTGCCAGCTCACCTGAATCGGATGAAAAACTGTTTTTT
V gene: TRBV10-3; J gene: TRBJ1-6; clone size: NA; D gene: NA; CDR3 protein: CAISEQASDSPLHF; CDR3 DNA: TGTGCCATCAGTGAGCAGGCTTCGGATTCACCCCTCCACTTT